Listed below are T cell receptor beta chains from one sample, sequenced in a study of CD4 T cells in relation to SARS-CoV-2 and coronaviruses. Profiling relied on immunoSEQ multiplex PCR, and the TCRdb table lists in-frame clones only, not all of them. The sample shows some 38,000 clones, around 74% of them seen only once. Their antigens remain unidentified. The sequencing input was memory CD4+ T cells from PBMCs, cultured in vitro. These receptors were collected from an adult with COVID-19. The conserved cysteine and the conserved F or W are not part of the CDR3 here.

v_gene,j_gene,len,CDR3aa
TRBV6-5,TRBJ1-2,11,ASSTGTPYGYT
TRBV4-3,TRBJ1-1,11,ASSQPEGGKAF
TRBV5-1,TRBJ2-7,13,ASSFLEGYSYEQY
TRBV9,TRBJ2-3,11,ASSVKITDTQY
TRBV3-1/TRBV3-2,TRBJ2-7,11,ASSLTDTYEQY
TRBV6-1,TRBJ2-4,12,ASSEVLGRDIQY
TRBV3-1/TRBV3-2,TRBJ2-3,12,ASSQRNGVDTQY
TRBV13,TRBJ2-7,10,ASSYLSYEQY
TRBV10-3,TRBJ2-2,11,AISPGNTGELF
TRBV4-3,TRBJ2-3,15,ASSQGSGQTAVDTQY
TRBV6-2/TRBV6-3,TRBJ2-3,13,ASSRSGTPTDTQY
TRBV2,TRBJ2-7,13,ASSEFLGSASEQY
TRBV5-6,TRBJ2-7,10,ASSFFQYEQY
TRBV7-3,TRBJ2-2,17,ASSLGGTRLAGHTGELF
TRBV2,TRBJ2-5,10,ASGPLEATQY
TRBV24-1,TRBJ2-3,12,ATSDSRQTDTQY
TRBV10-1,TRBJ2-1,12,ASPTSGSYNEQF
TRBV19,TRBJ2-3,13,ASSLQGVGTDTQY
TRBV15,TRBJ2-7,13,ATSRDRGDSYEQY
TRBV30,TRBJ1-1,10,AWGRGGTEAF
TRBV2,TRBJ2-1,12,ASRPQSSYNEQF
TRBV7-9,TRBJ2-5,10,ASSPAGETQY
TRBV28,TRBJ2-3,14,ASSLRELAGPDTQY
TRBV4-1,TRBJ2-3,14,ASSPGPLSGTDTQY
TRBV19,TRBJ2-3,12,ASSPKTGTDTQY
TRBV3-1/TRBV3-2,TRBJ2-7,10,ASSQNWHEQY
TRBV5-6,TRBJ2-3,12,ASSLAHPADTQY
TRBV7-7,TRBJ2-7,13,ASSLVLMAAYEQY
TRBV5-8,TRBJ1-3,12,ASSRTGLGNTIY
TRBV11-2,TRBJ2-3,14,ASSYQVLGLADTQY
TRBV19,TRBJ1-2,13,ASSTRQGFHYGYT
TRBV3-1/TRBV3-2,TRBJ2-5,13,ASSQGTGGEETQY
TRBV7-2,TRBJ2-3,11,ASSRGQGDTQY
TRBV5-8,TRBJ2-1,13,ASSPDSFRWDEQF
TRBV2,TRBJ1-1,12,ASSGGLRGTEAF
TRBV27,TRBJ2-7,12,ASRQGQRFYEQY
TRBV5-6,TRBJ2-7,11,ASSLVESYEQY
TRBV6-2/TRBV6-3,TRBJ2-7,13,ASSAGLARPYEQY
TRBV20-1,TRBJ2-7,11,SASLTQAYEQY
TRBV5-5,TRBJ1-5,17,ASSLGRDRGPTSNQPQH
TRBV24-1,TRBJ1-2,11,ATSDPLNYGYT
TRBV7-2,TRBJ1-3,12,ASSLVAAGNTIY
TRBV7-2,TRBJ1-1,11,ASSLGANTEAF
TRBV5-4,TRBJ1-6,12,ASSFPGSNSPLH
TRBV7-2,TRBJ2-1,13,ASSFGGRSVNEQF
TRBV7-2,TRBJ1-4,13,ASSLVADSNEKLF
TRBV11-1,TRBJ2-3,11,ASSFGYTDTQY
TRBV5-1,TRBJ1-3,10,ASSKTGNTIY
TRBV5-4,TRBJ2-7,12,ASSLGGPTYEQY
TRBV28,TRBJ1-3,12,ASRVGGSGNTIY
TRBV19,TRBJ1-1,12,ASSKGRTNTEAF
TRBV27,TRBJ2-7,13,ASSPWPPSSYEQY
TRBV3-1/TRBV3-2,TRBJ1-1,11,ASSQVRSTEAF
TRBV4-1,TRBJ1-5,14,ASSPHLTGFNQPQH
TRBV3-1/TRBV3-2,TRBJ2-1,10,ASSQPPGPQF